The 8 T cell receptor beta chains presented below share a single source sample, sequenced in a study of shared clonotypes between healthy human individuals. Libraries were prepared by immunoSEQ multiplex PCR; TCRdb keeps only in-frame clonotypes and omits some of them. This sample has about 2.3 million clones, with approximately 95% found just once. The source material was naive CD4+ T cells from PBMCs. Subset of the sample: CD45RA+ positively selected. The receptors were sampled from a man aged 18 to 29 in good health. Some clones in this sample may be carry-over from other donors' samples.

This clone appeared a single time. The genes are TRBV4-2 and TRBJ1-4; D is possibly TRBD1 (5 bases). V was cut by 4 bases and J by 5 bases, with 20 bases left in between. The V gene's germline CDR1 is LGHNA and CDR2 YNFKEQ. The CDR3 covers 17 residues. The CDR3 loop reads CASSPSLRWGVNEKLFF. The CDR3 DNA reads TGTGCCAGCAGCCCCTCCCTGAGATGGGGGGTAAATGAAAAACTGTTTTTT.

The chain carries TRBV29-1 and TRBJ1-4; 12 bases match TRBD1. V shed 4 bases and J 4 bases; nucleotides not matched to a gene: 7. CDR1 is SQVTM and CDR2 is ANQGSEA in the germline V gene. This CDR3 has 16 residues. CDR3 DNA: TGCAGCGTTGTAGGGGACAGGGGGCAAGGTAATGAAAAACTGTTTTTT. Its protein product is CSVVGDRGQGNEKLFF. Supplemented by reference TRBV29-1 and TRBJ1-4, the full variable domain reads SAVISQKPSRDICQRGTSLTIQCQVDSQVTMMFWYRQQPGQSLTLIATANQGSEATYESGFVIDKFPISRPNLTFSTLTVSNMSPEDSSIYLCSVVGDRGQGNEKLFFGSGTQLSVL.

The chain is built from TRBV5-4 and TRBJ2-7, with TRBD2 identical over 8 bases. With V trimmed by 4 bases and J by 0 bases, 3 bases remained unmatched. CDR3 length equals 14 residues. The V gene's germline CDR1 is SGHNT and CDR2 YYREEE (reference sequence). The CDR3 DNA follows: TGTGCCAGCAGCATTAGCGGGAACTCCTACGAGCAGTACTTC. Translating it yields CASSISGNSYEQYF.

This chain uses TRBV10-3 with TRBJ2-3; 7 nucleotides align to TRBD2. The CDR3 is 14 amino acids. Trimming removed 5 bases from V and 6 bases from J; junction bases left unmatched: 8. Germline V CDR1 and CDR2: ENHRY, SYGVKD. Here the CDR3 reads CAISPLAGVDTQYF. CDR3 DNA: TGTGCCATCAGTCCCTTGGCGGGAGTGGATACGCAGTATTTT.

This rearrangement joins TRBV19 to TRBJ1-4, with D perhaps matching TRBD1 (6 bases). The CDR3 runs 14 residues. In germline, CDR1 is LNHDA, CDR2 SQIVND (reference sequence). The V end lost 6 bases, the J end lost 1 base, and 9 bases lay between the germline ends. DNA of the CDR3: TGTGCCAGTAGAAGGGGGGTAACTAATGAAAAACTGTTTTTT. Encoded protein: CASRRGVTNEKLFF.

This chain uses TRBV5-4 with TRBJ2-2; tentatively, D is TRBD1 (5 bases). The CDR3 contains 15 residues. CDR1 is SGHNT, CDR2 YYREEE, per germline (reference sequence). Trimming removed 4 bases at V and 3 bases at J, with 13 bases between. The CDR3 sequence: CASSRQGAHTGELFF. The CDR3 DNA reads TGTGCCAGCAGCCGTCAAGGGGCGCACACCGGGGAGCTGTTTTTT.

The V call is TRBV4-1, the J call TRBJ2-1; D unclear. The CDR3 contains 17 residues. Between the trimmed V and J ends, which lost 0 bases and 0 bases, there was a span of 12 bases. Germline lookup yields CDR1 MGHRA and CDR2 YSYEKL. The chain's CDR3 is CASSQDWARSSYNEQFF. In nucleotides, the CDR3 is TGCGCCAGCAGCCAAGATTGGGCGCGGAGCTCCTACAATGAGCAGTTCTTC.

The chain links TRBV19 to TRBJ2-3, with no clear D. The CDR3 covers 12 residues. Per the germline V gene, CDR1 is LNHDA and CDR2 is SQIVND (reference sequence). Trimming cost V 3 bases and J 5 bases, with 6 bases left between them. CDR3 protein: CASSMLRDTQYF. The CDR3, as DNA: TGTGCCAGTAGTATGCTTCGAGATACGCAGTATTTT.